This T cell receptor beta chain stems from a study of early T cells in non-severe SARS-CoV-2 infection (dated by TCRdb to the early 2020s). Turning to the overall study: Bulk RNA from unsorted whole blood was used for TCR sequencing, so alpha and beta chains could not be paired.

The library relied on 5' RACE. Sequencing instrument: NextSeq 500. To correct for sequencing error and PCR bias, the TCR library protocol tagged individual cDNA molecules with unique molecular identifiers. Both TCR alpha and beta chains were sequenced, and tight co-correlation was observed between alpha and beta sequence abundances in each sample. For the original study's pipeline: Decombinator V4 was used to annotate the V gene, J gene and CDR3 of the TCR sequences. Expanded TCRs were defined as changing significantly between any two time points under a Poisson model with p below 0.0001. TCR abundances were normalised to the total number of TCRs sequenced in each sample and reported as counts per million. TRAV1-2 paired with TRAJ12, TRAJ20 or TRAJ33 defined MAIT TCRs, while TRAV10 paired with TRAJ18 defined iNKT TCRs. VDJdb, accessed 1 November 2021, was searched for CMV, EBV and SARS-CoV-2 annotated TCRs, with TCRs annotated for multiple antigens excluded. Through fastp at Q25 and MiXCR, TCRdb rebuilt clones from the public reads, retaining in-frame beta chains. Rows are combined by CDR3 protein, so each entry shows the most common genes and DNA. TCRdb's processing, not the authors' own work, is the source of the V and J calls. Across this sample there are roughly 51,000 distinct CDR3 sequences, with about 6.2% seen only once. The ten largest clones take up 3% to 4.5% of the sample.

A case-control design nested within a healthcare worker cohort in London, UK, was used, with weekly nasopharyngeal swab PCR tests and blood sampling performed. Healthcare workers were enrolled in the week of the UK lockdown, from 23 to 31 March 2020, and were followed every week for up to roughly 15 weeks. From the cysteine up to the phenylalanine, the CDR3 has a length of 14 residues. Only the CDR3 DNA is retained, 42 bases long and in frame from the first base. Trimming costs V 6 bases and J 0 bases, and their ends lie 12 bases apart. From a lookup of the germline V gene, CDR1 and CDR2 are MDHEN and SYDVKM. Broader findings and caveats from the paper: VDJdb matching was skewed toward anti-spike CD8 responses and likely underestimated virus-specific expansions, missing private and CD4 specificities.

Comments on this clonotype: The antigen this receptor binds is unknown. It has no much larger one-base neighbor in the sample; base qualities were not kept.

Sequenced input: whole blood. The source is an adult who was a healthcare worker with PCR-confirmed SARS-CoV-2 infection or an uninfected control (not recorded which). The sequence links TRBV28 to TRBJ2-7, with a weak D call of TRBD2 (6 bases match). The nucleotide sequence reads TGTGCCAGCAGGGAGGGTACCATCTCCTACGAGCAGTACTTC. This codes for CASREGTISYEQYF.